This TCR beta chain was captured in a study of CD8+ T cells in alopecia areata. TCR sequencing used cDNA made by reverse transcription of extracted RNA. Sequencing used immunoSEQ multiplex PCR; TCRdb keeps in-frame clones, though not all of them. The repertoire holds about 110,000 clones, approximately 61% seen once, with 20% to 25% in the top ten. The sequencing sample was made of NKG2D-low CD8+ T cells sorted from blood. This receptor was identified in a human donor with alopecia areata.

CDR3 nucleotides: TGTGCCAGCAACTCCCCCCGGGGGGGCACAGATACGCAGTATTTT. Translating gives CASNSPRGGTDTQYF. The chain is built from TRBV28 and TRBJ2-3, with 7 nucleotides matching TRBD2. The ends lost 7 bases at V and 1 base at J; junction bases unmatched: 8. This CDR3 has 15 amino acids. CDR1 and CDR2 from the germline V gene are MDHEN and SYDVKM.